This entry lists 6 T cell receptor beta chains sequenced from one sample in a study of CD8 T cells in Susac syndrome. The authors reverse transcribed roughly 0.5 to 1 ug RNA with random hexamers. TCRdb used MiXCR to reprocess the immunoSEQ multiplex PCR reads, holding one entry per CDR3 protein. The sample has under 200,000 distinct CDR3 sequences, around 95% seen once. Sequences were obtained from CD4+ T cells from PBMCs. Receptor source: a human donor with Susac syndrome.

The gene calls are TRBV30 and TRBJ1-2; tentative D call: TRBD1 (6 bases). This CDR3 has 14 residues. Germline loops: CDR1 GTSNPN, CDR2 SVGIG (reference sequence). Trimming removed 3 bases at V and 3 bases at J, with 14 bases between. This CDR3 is CAWRSQGSDYGYTF. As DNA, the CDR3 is TGTGCCTGGAGGTCCCAGGGGAGTGACTATGGCTACACCTTC.

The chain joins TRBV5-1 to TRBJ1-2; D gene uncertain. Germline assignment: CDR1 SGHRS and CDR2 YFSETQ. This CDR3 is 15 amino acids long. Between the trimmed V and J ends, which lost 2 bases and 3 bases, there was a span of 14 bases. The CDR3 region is CASSLEGGSDYGYTF. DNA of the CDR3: TGCGCCAGCAGCTTAGAAGGCGGGTCAGACTATGGCTACACCTTC.

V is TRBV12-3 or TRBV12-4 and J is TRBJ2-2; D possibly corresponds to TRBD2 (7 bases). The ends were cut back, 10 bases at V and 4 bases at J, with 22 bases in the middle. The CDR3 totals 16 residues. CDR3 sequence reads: CAIPWVGGRSTGELFF. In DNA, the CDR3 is TGTGCCATCCCCTGGGTGGGGGGGCGCAGCACCGGGGAGCTGTTTTTT.

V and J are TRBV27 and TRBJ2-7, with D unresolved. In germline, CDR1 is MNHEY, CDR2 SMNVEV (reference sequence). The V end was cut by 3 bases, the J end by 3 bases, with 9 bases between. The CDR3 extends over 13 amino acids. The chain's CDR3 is CASSFSIHYEQYF. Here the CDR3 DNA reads TGTGCCAGCAGTTTTTCGATTCACTACGAGCAGTACTTC.

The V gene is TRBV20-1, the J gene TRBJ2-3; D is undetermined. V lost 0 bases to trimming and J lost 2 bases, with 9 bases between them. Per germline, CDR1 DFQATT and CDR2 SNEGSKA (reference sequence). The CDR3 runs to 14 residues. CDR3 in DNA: TGCAGTGCTAGAGACGACATGATCACAGATACGCAGTATTTT. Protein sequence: CSARDDMITDTQYF.

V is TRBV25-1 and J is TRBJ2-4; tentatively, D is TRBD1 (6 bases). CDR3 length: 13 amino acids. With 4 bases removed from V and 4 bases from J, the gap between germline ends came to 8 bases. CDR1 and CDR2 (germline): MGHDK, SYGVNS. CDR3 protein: CASSAGVKNIQYF. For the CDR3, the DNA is TGTGCCAGCAGTGCAGGGGTAAAAAACATTCAGTACTTC.